This passage covers 3 T cell receptor beta chains from one sample sequenced in a study of shared clonotypes between healthy human individuals. TCRdb's copy holds only in-frame clones and misses some; the assay was immunoSEQ multiplex PCR. The repertoire holds 2 million to 3 million clones, with roughly 93% as singletons. Source material: naive CD4+ T cells from PBMCs. Stated subset: CD45RA+ positively selected. All receptors come from a man between 18 and 35 years old in good health. Some clones in this sample may be carry-over from other donors' samples.

The genes are TRBV11-2 and TRBJ2-7; a weak D match, TRBD2 (6 bases). The V gene's germline CDR1 is SGHAT and CDR2 FQNNGV. V was clipped by 3 bases and J by 6 bases, with 12 bases between them. This CDR3 spans 13 amino acids. The chain's CDR3 is CASSFLAAGEQYF. CDR3 in DNA: TGTGCCAGCAGCTTCCTCGCAGCGGGCGAGCAGTACTTC.

The rearrangement uses TRBV11-2 and TRBJ2-5; 10 bases are a match to TRBD2. CDR3 length: 15 residues. Germline V lookup: CDR1 SGHAT, CDR2 FQNNGV. Trimming cost V 6 bases and J 4 bases; bases outside gene matches: 8. CDR3 amino acids: CASRTKREGRETQYF. CDR3 bases: TGTGCCAGCAGAACGAAGCGGGAGGGCCGAGAGACCCAGTACTTC.

The chain is built from TRBV13 and TRBJ2-1; 12 bases align to TRBD2. With V trimmed by 5 bases and J by 7 bases, 15 bases remained unmatched. The CDR3 spans 18 residues. Germline V gene data show CDR1 as PRHDT and CDR2 as FYEKMQ (reference sequence). CDR3 bases: TGTGCCAGCAGCCCCTACCCTAGGACTAGCGGGGTCCCGAATGAGCAGTTCTTC. Translating it yields CASSPYPRTSGVPNEQFF.